Described below is a single T cell receptor (beta chain) sequence and its context. Its antigen is still unknown. The sample originates from a study of radiation and T cells in renal cell carcinoma. About the research overall: Nephrectomy followed 15 Gy stereotactic body radiation by 4 weeks.

The protocol was immunoSEQ multiplex PCR, while the TCRdb copy is restricted to in-frame clones and leaves out a portion. The table has 94,000 or so clones, under 90% seen once. Time point indicated: baseline pretreatment blood. The sample's treatment: 15 Gy SBRT to primary tumor, nephrectomy 4 weeks later. Serial blood draws occurred at baseline and 2 and 4 weeks post-SBRT. This renal cell carcinoma was of the clear cell type. This CDR3 is built from 13 residues. Trimming took 5 bases from V and 6 from J; bases not matched to a gene: 4. Per the germline V gene, CDR1 is MNHNS and CDR2 is SASEGT. Notes on the study in general: In blood, top tumor clones expanded by 2 weeks, shrinking by 4.

Material: blood, obtained from a patient whose treatment included radiotherapy and nephrectomy. The sequence was obtained from a man aged 55 to 70 with renal cell carcinoma. The chain combines TRBV6-1 with TRBJ1-5; 7 positions agree with TRBD1. CDR3 DNA sequence: TGTGCCAGCAGTATTCCAGGGGGTCAGCCCCAGCATTTT. Encoded protein: CASSIPGGQPQHF.